Below, 18 T cell receptor beta chains from the same sample are listed, as sequenced in a study of monozygotic twins with inflammatory bowel disease. TCRdb reprocessed the 5' RACE reads and stores each CDR3 protein as one record, lacking DNA. The sample data list approximately 330,000 distinct CDR3 sequences. Sequencing input: blood. The receptors here all came from a human donor with ulcerative colitis or Crohn's disease, or a healthy co-twin of an affected twin (not recorded which).

The CDR3 sequence: CASSPGQFSLEQYF. This chain joins TRBV7-2 and TRBJ2-7; the D call of TRBD1 rests on TCRdb alone, since no DNA is present to check it. Per the germline V gene, CDR1 is SGHTA and CDR2 is FQGNSA. The CDR3 covers 14 residues. Filled out from reference TRBV7-2 and TRBJ2-7, the complete variable domain reads GAGVSQSPSNKVTEKGKDVELRCDPISGHTALYWYRQSLGQGLEFLIYFQGNSAPDKSGLPSDRFSAERTGGSVSTLTIQRTQQEDSAVYLCASSPGQFSLEQYFGPGTRLTVT.

This chain connects TRBV29-1 to TRBJ2-2; the D call from TCRdb, TRBD2, cannot be confirmed without DNA. This CDR3 is built from 13 residues. Germline V gives CDR1 SQVTM, CDR2 ANQGSEA. CDR3 loop: CSVEDSAEGELFF.

The chain couples TRBV7-9 to TRBJ2-3; lacking DNA, the TRBD1 call made by TCRdb goes unchecked. In germline, CDR1 is SEHNR, CDR2 FQNEAQ (reference sequence). The CDR3 has 16 amino acids. The CDR3 reads CASSSSVGGSTDTQYF.

The rearrangement joins TRBV7-3 to TRBJ2-3; TCRdb's assignment of TRBD2 cannot be checked, as there is no DNA. This CDR3 has 16 residues. Germline loops: CDR1 SGHTA, CDR2 FQGTGA. The CDR3 region is CASSKTSTLATDTQYF.

The chain uses TRBV3-1 and TRBJ2-1. The CDR3 consists of 11 residues. The germline V gene has CDR1 LGHDT and CDR2 YNNKEL (reference sequence). The CDR3 spells CASSQLNEQFF.

V gene TRBV29-1 combines with J gene TRBJ2-1; TCRdb's D call, TRBD2, is unchecked because there is no DNA. The CDR3 spans 15 residues. Germline V gene sequence: CDR1 SQVTM, CDR2 ANQGSEA. CDR3 sequence: CSHDHRASGGNEQFF.

This chain uses TRBV27 with TRBJ2-2; TCRdb's D call, TRBD2, is unchecked because there is no DNA. Germline V CDR1 and CDR2: MNHEY, SMNVEV (reference sequence). The CDR3 is made up of 13 amino acids. The CDR3 reads CASSSVLVGELFF.

The gene calls are TRBV5-1 and TRBJ1-1; TCRdb indicates TRBD1, and absent DNA this call remains unverified. Germline CDR1 reads SGHRS; CDR2 reads YFSETQ. The CDR3 is made up of 14 amino acids. The CDR3 sequence is CASSGGEGRTEAFF. Complete variable domain (other parts from reference TRBV5-1 and TRBJ1-1): KAGVTQTPRYLIKTRGQQVTLSCSPISGHRSVSWYQQTPGQGLQFLFEYFSETQRNKGNFPGRFSGRQFSNSRSEMNVSTLELGDSALYLCASSGGEGRTEAFFGQGTRLTVV.

This chain links TRBV28 with TRBJ2-7; TCRdb indicates TRBD1, and absent DNA this call remains unverified. The germline V gene has CDR1 MDHEN and CDR2 SYDVKM. The CDR3 runs to 13 residues. CDR3 residues: CASARTGDKEQYF.

This chain uses TRBV28 with TRBJ2-7; TCRdb gives TRBD1 as the D gene, but with no DNA this cannot be confirmed. Per the germline V gene, CDR1 is MDHEN and CDR2 is SYDVKM. This CDR3 comprises 14 residues. CDR3 region: CASSLFAGIYEQYF.

The chain joins TRBV7-9 to TRBJ2-6; TCRdb gives TRBD1 as the D gene, but with no DNA this cannot be confirmed. CDR1 SEHNR and CDR2 FQNEAQ come from the germline V gene (reference sequence). CDR3 size: 15 residues. The CDR3 loop is CASSLRDSGANVLTF.

This chain links TRBV2 with TRBJ1-5; TCRdb returns TRBD1, unconfirmable since there is no DNA. This CDR3 contains 13 residues. Germline lookup yields CDR1 SNHLY and CDR2 FYNNEI. This chain's CDR3 is CASTWDRVQPQHF.

This chain joins TRBV12-3 or TRBV12-4 and TRBJ2-7. The CDR3 covers 12 residues. CDR3 protein: CASSLAVYEQYF.

The chain recombines TRBV5-6 with TRBJ2-2; TCRdb's assignment of TRBD2 cannot be checked, as there is no DNA. Germline values: CDR1 SGHDT, CDR2 YYEEEE. The CDR3 totals 17 residues. CDR3 residues: CASSGTSGGPNTGELFF.

The V and J genes are TRBV7-3 and TRBJ2-1; TCRdb proposes TRBD2, but this gene call is untestable without DNA. Germline CDR1 and CDR2: SGHTA and FQGTGA. CDR3 length: 16 residues. The CDR3 protein is CASSPGTSGMGSEQFF.

The chain joins TRBV9 to TRBJ2-3. Germline CDR1 SGDLS, CDR2 YYNGEE. The CDR3 is 15 amino acids. CDR3 sequence reads: CASSVAVILTDTQYF.

The genes are TRBV18 and TRBJ1-1; with no DNA, the TCRdb D assignment of TRBD1 cannot be verified. CDR1 and CDR2 (germline): KGHSH, LQKENI. The CDR3 loop spans 15 amino acids. CDR3 loop: CASTGQGGVSTEAFF.

The genes are TRBV20-1 and TRBJ2-3; TCRdb designates TRBD1, a call that cannot be tested without DNA. Germline CDR1 reads DFQATT; CDR2 reads SNEGSKA (reference sequence). CDR3 length equals 14 residues. The CDR3 region is CSAKAGGSTDTQYF.